The subject of this entry is one T cell receptor (beta chain). This was the immunoSEQ v3 assay. The assay was immunoSEQ multiplex PCR, and TCRdb's table has in-frame clones only and misses some. The top ten clones hold roughly 9.8% of a sample with about 100,000 clones, around three fifths of them seen once. CDR1 is ENHRY, CDR2 SYGVKD, per germline. V was pared by 3 bases and J by 4 bases, with 14 bases of the junction left unmatched. The CDR3 contains 19 residues. The data originate from a study of TIL therapy for anti-PD-1-resistant metastatic lung cancer. Indicated time point: pre-treatment sample, taken before nivolumab and TIL therapy. Most excised metastases sampled were pleural nodules or supraclavicular lymph nodes.

The chain employs TRBV10-3 and TRBJ2-5; TRBD2 aligns across 13 bases. This clonotype was obtained from a person between 25 and 80 years old with non-small cell lung cancer. Sequenced material: tumor tissue, taken at baseline. The CDR3 loop is CAISDPGLAGTSLLETQYF. The CDR3 DNA follows: TGTGCCATCAGTGACCCGGGACTAGCGGGAACTTCGCTACTAGAGACCCAGTACTTC.